One sample yielded the 9 T cell receptor beta chains listed below, sequenced in a study of T cell changes during pregnancy in multiple sclerosis. Sequencing was performed with immunoSEQ multiplex PCR; in TCRdb, only in-frame clones are kept and a portion is missing. The sample holds tens of thousands of clones, 90% seen once. The sample in question was CD8+ T cells from peripheral blood mononuclear cells, obtained before pregnancy. These receptors originate from a female donor with multiple sclerosis, enrolled in a pregnancy study.

This clone is termed medium-sized (0.01 to 0.1%). The rearrangement uses TRBV6-4 and TRBJ2-3; 12 nucleotides agree with TRBD1. Germline V lookup: CDR1 MRHNA, CDR2 SNTAGT. This CDR3 spans 15 amino acids. Trimming at V came to 6 bases and at J to 6 bases, leaving 7 bases not matched to a gene. CDR3 sequence reads: CASSPGTGGLDTQYF. The CDR3 coding sequence is TGTGCCAGCAGCCCCGGGACAGGGGGCTTGGATACGCAGTATTTT.

The CDR3 DNA reads as TGTGCCAGCAGCTTAGACGCCGGGGGGTACTACGAGCAGTACTTC. Translating gives CASSLDAGGYYEQYF. The gene calls are TRBV7-3 and TRBJ2-7; 7 bases agree with TRBD2. CDR1 and CDR2 (germline): SGHTA, FQGTGA. The CDR3 runs to 15 residues. V lost 2 bases, J lost 3 bases, and 7 bases stayed unmatched.

The chain joins TRBV23-1 to TRBJ2-7, with 10 nucleotides matching TRBD1. TRBV23-1 is an ORF for which the function is uncertain. The CDR3 sequence is 14 residues long. With 10 bases clipped from V and 3 bases from J, the junction kept 9 bases outside the gene matches. The CDR3 nucleotides read TGCGCCACAGGGGGACAGGGGACCTACTACGAGCAGTACTTC. Encoded protein: CATGGQGTYYEQYF.

This clone was recorded a few times. The rearrangement links TRBV4-1 to TRBJ1-1; D uncertain. Trimming stripped 1 base from V and 1 base from J, with 7 bases between. Looked up from germline, CDR1 is MGHRA and CDR2 is YSYEKL. This CDR3 is built from 14 residues. The CDR3 DNA follows: TGCGCCAGCAGCCAAGGAGGGAAGAACACTGAAGCTTTCTTT. This translates into CASSQGGKNTEAFF.

For the CDR3, the DNA is TGTGCCAGCAGCGCTGGGAGCTCCTACGAGCAGTACTTC. The encoded protein is CASSAGSSYEQYF. The chain has TRBV9 and TRBJ2-7; possible D gene TRBD2, 5 bases. The CDR3 sequence is 13 residues long. V shed 3 bases and J shed 0 bases, with 7 bases lying between them. Per the germline V gene, CDR1 is SGDLS and CDR2 is YYNGEE.

This chain links TRBV7-8 with TRBJ1-5; 9 positions match TRBD1. CDR3 length: 15 amino acids. Losses at the gene ends were 5 bases for V and 6 bases for J; bases not matched to a gene: 8. CDR1 SGHVS and CDR2 FQNEAQ come from the germline V gene. CDR3 sequence (DNA): TGTGCCAGCAGCGTTGGGGACAGGGCGGGTCAGCCCCAGCATTTT. Translation gives CASSVGDRAGQPQHF.

The chain links TRBV9 to TRBJ2-7, with 7 bases aligning to TRBD1. Trimming took 3 bases from V and 3 from J; bases not matched to a gene: 3. The CDR3 has 13 amino acids. CDR1 and CDR2 (germline): SGDLS, YYNGEE. This CDR3 is CASSGDSHYEQYF. The CDR3 coding sequence is TGTGCCAGCAGCGGGGACAGCCACTACGAGCAGTACTTC.

The chain couples TRBV4-2 to TRBJ1-1; tentatively, D is TRBD1 (6 bases). Germline V gives CDR1 LGHNA, CDR2 YNFKEQ. The V end was cut by 1 base, the J end by 1 base, with 10 bases between. This CDR3 is 15 amino acids long. CDR3 sequence reads: CASSQAGGRNTEAFF. As DNA, the CDR3 is TGTGCCAGCAGCCAAGCGGGGGGCAGGAACACTGAAGCTTTCTTT.

This chain joins TRBV4-2 and TRBJ1-5; tentative D call: TRBD1 (5 bases). V was shortened by 0 bases and J by 2 bases, with 11 bases between the two germline ends. This CDR3 contains 16 residues. CDR1 and CDR2 from the germline V gene are LGHNA and YNFKEQ. The CDR3 DNA reads TGTGCCAGCAGCCAAGAGGGGGGGATCGGCAATCAGCCCCAGCATTTT. Translated, it gives CASSQEGGIGNQPQHF.